This TCR beta chain is from a study of response to subunit inactivated influenza vaccine. Study-wide findings and caveats: Authors suggested few new T cells are recruited by each seasonal influenza vaccination.

This clonotype was found a few times. Its antigen is unidentified. The ends lost 6 bases at V and 6 bases at J; junction bases unmatched: 8. Germline-derived CDR1 and CDR2 are MNHEY and SMNVEV (reference sequence). The CDR3 length is 15 residues. TCRdb independently ran MiXCR on the RT-PCR reads; one entry per CDR3 protein. This table has about 830,000 distinct CDR3 sequences, approximately 17% appearing once. The chain carries TRBV27 and TRBJ2-2; 9 bases fit TRBD1. Sequencing was performed on PBMCs from blood, taken more than 4 days after vaccination. The origin of this receptor is a middle-aged man who received an inactivated influenza vaccine. CDR3 coding DNA: TGTGCCAGCAGACCGGGACAGGGTTGGTCCGGGGAGCTGTTTTTT. Its protein is CASRPGQGWSGELFF.